This TCR beta chain originates from a study of sequential checkpoint blockade in melanoma. Sample treatment: randomized to nivolumab then ipilimumab (arm A) or the reverse (arm B). Trimming removed 4 bases from V and 6 bases from J, with 15 bases in between. The CDR3 is made up of 14 amino acids. Germline loops: CDR1 SGHNT, CDR2 YENEEA. The table came from immunoSEQ multiplex PCR; TCRdb's copy has only in-frame clones and leaves some out. The top ten hold around 16% of the sample, which has more than 10,000 clones, around a quarter seen once. The study's findings and limits: Mutational load did not correlate with tumor T-cell fraction or clonality. Response in arm A was associated with pretreatment TIL clonality.

This clone was picked up many times. Antigen unknown. The source was tumor tissue (inferred from file names), collected from a patient given nivolumab and ipilimumab in sequence. The rearrangement uses TRBV11-3 and TRBJ1-1; D is possibly TRBD1 (5 bases). The sequence was collected from a human donor with melanoma. CDR3 loop: CASSSTYGHAEAFF. CDR3 DNA sequence: TGTGCCAGCAGCTCCACCTACGGACACGCTGAAGCTTTCTTT.